The 8 T cell receptor beta chains listed next were all sequenced from one sample in a study of OX40 agonist ivuxolimab in advanced cancers. Library creation used the immunoSEQ multiplex PCR assay. TCRdb carries this immuneACCESS record with in-frame sequences only. Its versions omit some clonotypes, under half of them owing to an unresolved V gene in the studies checked, with the rest unexplained. In this sample the table shows roughly 28,000 clones, 70% to 90% of which occur a single time. 25% to 30% of the sample is held by the ten biggest clonotypes. This specimen consisted of CD4+ or CD8+ T cells sorted from blood, obtained in a trial of the OX40 agonist ivuxolimab. The source of these receptors is an adult with an advanced solid tumor such as melanoma, head and neck, liver or kidney cancer.

The V and J genes are TRBV21-1 and TRBJ2-7; the D call in the table, TRBD1, was not verified against the DNA. TRBV21-1 is recorded as a pseudogene. The CDR3 spans 16 residues. As DNA, the CDR3 is TGTGCCAGCAGCAAAGTCCCCGGACAGTCCTCCTACGAGCAGTACTTC. Translation: CASSKVPGQSSYEQYF.

This rearrangement joins TRBV10-1 to TRBJ2-2; 11 bases fit TRBD2. CDR3 length: 15 amino acids. Unmatched junction bases numbered 2, after V lost 4 bases and J lost 4 bases. Germline CDR1 WNHNN, CDR2 SYGVQD (reference sequence). CDR3 region: CASSGGLAGTGELFF. CDR3 in DNA: TGCGCCAGCAGTGGAGGACTAGCGGGCACCGGGGAGCTGTTTTTT.

This chain joins TRBV28 and TRBJ2-7; D possibly uses TRBD1 or TRBD2 (6 bases each). Germline-derived CDR1 and CDR2 are MDHEN and SYDVKM. The CDR3 totals 14 residues. V lost 3 bases and J lost 3, with 12 bases in between. CDR3 nucleotides: TGTGCCAGCAGTTTGGGGGGCATCTACTACGAGCAGTACTTC. Amino acid sequence: CASSLGGIYYEQYF.

For this clone: The same CDR3 also results from other DNA sequences found in this sample. The chain has TRBV30 and TRBJ2-7; D might be TRBD1 or TRBD2, each matching 6 bases. V lost 1 base to trimming and J lost 6 bases, with 7 bases between them. There are 11 residues in the CDR3. Germline V lookup: CDR1 GTSNPN, CDR2 SVGIG (reference sequence). The CDR3 nucleotides read TGTGCCTGGAGTGAGGGGGGCGAGCAGTACTTC. Protein product: CAWSEGGEQYF.

The chain recombines TRBV10-3 with TRBJ1-1; TRBD1 is a possible D gene (6 bases). V lost 0 bases and J 8 bases, leaving 22 bases between the germline ends. The CDR3 loop spans 17 amino acids. CDR1 and CDR2 from the germline V gene are ENHRY and SYGVKD. The CDR3 DNA reads TGTGCCATCAGTGAGTCTTCAGGGGTGCCCACCTTTGCCGAAGCTTTCTTT. Residues: CAISESSGVPTFAEAFF.

This chain joins TRBV7-9 and TRBJ1-4; D not certain. This CDR3 has 14 residues. The germline gives CDR1 SEHNR, CDR2 FQNEAQ (reference sequence). Trimming removed 6 bases at V and 4 bases at J, with 12 bases between. CDR3 sequence reads: CASRPPSLNEKLFF. The CDR3 DNA reads TGTGCCAGCAGACCCCCCAGCCTTAATGAAAAACTGTTTTTT.

J is TRBJ1-3 and V is TRBV6-5, with D possibly TRBD1 on 5 matching bases. Per the germline V gene, CDR1 is MNHEY and CDR2 is SVGAGI. V shed 7 bases and J shed 4 bases, with 8 bases lying between them. The CDR3 is made up of 12 amino acids. CDR3 amino acids: CASKGLGNTIYF. The CDR3, as DNA: TGTGCCAGCAAGGGGTTGGGAAACACCATATATTTT.

CDR3 amino acids: CASSLTGARDNEQFF. CDR3 DNA: TGTGCCAGCAGCCTTACGGGGGCGCGGGACAATGAGCAGTTCTTC. The chain couples TRBV11-2 to TRBJ2-1; D might be TRBD1 or TRBD2, each matching 6 bases. Germline CDR1 reads SGHAT; CDR2 reads FQNNGV. The ends were cut back, 5 bases at V and 5 bases at J, with 16 bases in the middle. This CDR3 comprises 15 residues.